The clone carrying this T cell receptor (beta chain) turned up a few times. The record originates from a study of PD-1 blockade in classical Hodgkin lymphoma. Across the whole study: Patients were treated with nivolumab at 3 mg/kg, and this was given intravenously every 2 weeks.

Stated time point: cycle 4 day 1 (C4D1), after less than 7 weeks of nivolumab. Following autologous stem cell transplantation, relapse occurred in every patient, and exposure to brentuximab vedotin varied. Profiling relied on immunoSEQ multiplex PCR, and the TCRdb table lists in-frame clones only, not all of them. The sample records under 45,000 clones, about two thirds being singletons. Germline V lookup: CDR1 SGHVS, CDR2 FQNEAQ. The CDR3 is made up of 16 amino acids. The V segment lost 7 bases and the J segment 1 base; nucleotides outside the gene matches: 8. V usage is TRBV7-8 and J usage is TRBJ2-2; TRBD2 agrees at 8 bases. Sequencing used peripheral blood mononuclear cells (PBMCs), obtained before the fourth cycle of nivolumab. This TCR was recovered from a human donor with classical Hodgkin lymphoma. In DNA form, the CDR3 reads TGTGCCAGCACCGACCTCGGGGGGGAGAACACCGGGGAGCTGTTTTTT. Translating gives CASTDLGGENTGELFF.